One and the same sample provided the 2 T cell receptor beta chains below, sequenced in a study of cytomegalovirus exposure and HLA in healthy donors. Measured with immunoSEQ multiplex PCR; TCRdb has only the in-frame clones, and not every one. Here the sample spans about 56,000 clones, around 93% being singletons. Material: PBMCs. These receptors came from a young woman in good health and CMV-seropositive.

This chain connects TRBV4-2 to TRBJ2-7; 11 bases match TRBD2. The CDR3 is 15 amino acids. Germline V gene lookup returns CDR1 LGHNA and CDR2 YNFKEQ. J was trimmed by 2 bases and V by 0 bases; bases with no gene match: 0. The CDR3 spells CASSQDSGGAYEQYF. The CDR3 nucleotides are TGTGCCAGCAGCCAAGATAGCGGGGGGGCCTACGAGCAGTACTTC.

The CDR3 coding sequence is TGTGCCAGCAGTTACGGGACGAACACCGGGGAGCTGTTTTTT. Protein: CASSYGTNTGELFF. The V call is TRBV27, the J call TRBJ2-2; tentative D call: TRBD2 (5 bases). This CDR3 contains 14 residues. In germline, CDR1 is MNHEY, CDR2 SMNVEV (reference sequence). Deletions cut 4 bases from V and 0 bases from J, with 6 bases between.